One sample yielded the 28 T cell receptor beta chains listed below, sequenced in a study. TCRdb redid the calling of the 5' RACE reads with MiXCR, one entry per CDR3 protein. The table shows about 62,000 distinct CDR3 sequences, with roughly 30% occurring only once. Sequenced input: tumor-infiltrating naive CD4+ T cells sorted from the breast tumor. Subset described: naive CD4+ T cells, CD4+CD45RA+CD25-. Receptors were obtained from a female donor with breast cancer.

The table lists this clonotype with many counts. The V call is TRBV12-3 or TRBV12-4, the J call TRBJ2-3, with 15 bases matching TRBD2. The CDR3 loop spans 17 amino acids. The ends lost 6 bases at V and 2 bases at J; junction bases unmatched: 6. CDR3 protein: CASRAGLAGGFTDTQYF. CDR3 DNA: TGTGCCAGCAGGGCGGGACTAGCGGGGGGATTCACAGATACGCAGTATTTT.

This clonotype occurred many times. The chain employs TRBV5-1 and TRBJ2-7; TRBD2 is a possible D gene (5 bases). The CDR3 length is 15 residues. V lost 4 bases to trimming and J lost 3 bases, with 17 bases between them. The germline V gene encodes CDR1 SGHRS and CDR2 YFSETQ. CDR3 DNA: TGCGCCAGCAGCCCGGCGGACTGGAACTTCTACGAGCAGTACTTC. Its protein product is CASSPADWNFYEQYF.

The chain combines TRBV23-1 with TRBJ2-1; TRBD2 might be the D (6 bases). TRBV23-1 is reported as an ORF; its role is uncertain. The V end was cut by 7 bases, the J end by 4 bases, with 20 bases between. CDR3 size: 16 residues. This CDR3 is CASIVRELVLYNEQFF. CDR3 in DNA: TGCGCCAGCATAGTTCGGGAGCTGGTGTTATACAATGAGCAGTTCTTC.

The chain carries TRBV11-2 and TRBJ2-7; no definite D call. The V and J ends lost 3 bases and 2 bases respectively, with 14 bases between them. This CDR3 comprises 15 residues. Per germline, CDR1 SGHAT and CDR2 FQNNGV. The CDR3 is CASSLRLLGPYEQYF. As DNA, the CDR3 is TGTGCCAGCAGCTTGCGACTGTTAGGCCCCTACGAGCAGTACTTC.

This clonotype was picked up a small number of times. The chain joins TRBV2 to TRBJ2-3; D gene ambiguous. Trimming cost V 4 bases and J 6 bases, with 8 bases left between them. CDR1 SNHLY and CDR2 FYNNEI come from the germline V gene. This CDR3 region has 12 residues. CDR3 residues: CASSAPEDTQYF. CDR3 coding DNA: TGTGCCAGCAGTGCGCCGGAGGATACGCAGTATTTT.

V and J are TRBV28 and TRBJ2-1; 8 bases fit TRBD1. The CDR3 spans 18 residues. V dropped 4 bases and J dropped 0; count of bases not matched to a gene: 11. Germline V lookup: CDR1 MDHEN, CDR2 SYDVKM. The CDR3 sequence is CASSYPGTGGSSYNEQFF. CDR3 nucleotides: TGTGCCAGCAGTTACCCCGGGACAGGCGGTAGCTCCTACAATGAGCAGTTCTTC.

This chain uses TRBV27 with TRBJ2-7, with D perhaps TRBD2 (5 bases). The CDR3 contains 11 residues. Germline V gene lookup returns CDR1 MNHEY and CDR2 SMNVEV (reference sequence). Trimming took 6 bases from V and 9 from J, leaving 12 bases between them. The CDR3 region has the DNA TGTGCCAGCAGACGGGGTTTCTCGCAGTACTTC. It is translated as CASRRGFSQYF.

Only a few counts were recorded for this clonotype. The rearrangement uses TRBV7-2 and TRBJ2-5, with 10 bases aligning to TRBD2. The J segment lost 5 bases and the V segment lost 1 base, leaving 10 bases of the junction unmatched. The germline CDR1 and CDR2 sequences are SGHTA and FQGNSA. The CDR3 is 17 amino acids. CDR3 nucleotides: TGTGCCAGCAGCTTAGAAAGAGCGGGAGGGTATGTGGAGACCCAGTACTTC. Amino acids: CASSLERAGGYVETQYF.

At least ten counts were recorded for this clonotype. This chain uses TRBV9 with TRBJ2-1; TRBD1 is a possible D gene (6 bases). Germline V gene data show CDR1 as SGDLS and CDR2 as YYNGEE. This CDR3 is 14 amino acids long. Trimming shortened V by 4 bases and J by 4 bases, and 12 bases separated the two germline ends. The CDR3 sequence: CASSPQGMYNEQFF. The CDR3 nucleotides read TGTGCCAGCAGCCCGCAGGGGATGTACAATGAGCAGTTCTTC.

This clonotype was seen more than once but under ten times. J is TRBJ1-6 and V is TRBV2; 9 bases agree with TRBD1. There are 16 residues in the CDR3. Trimming at V came to 6 bases and at J to 9 bases, leaving 12 bases not matched to a gene. From germline, CDR1 is SNHLY and CDR2 FYNNEI. The CDR3 sequence: CASSLNQATGGSPLHF. The DNA for the CDR3 is TGTGCCAGCAGCCTAAATCAGGCGACAGGGGGTTCACCCCTCCACTTT.

This clonotype was counted only a few times. This chain links TRBV25-1 with TRBJ2-3; TRBD2 matches 8 bases. This CDR3 contains 16 residues. The germline V gene encodes CDR1 MGHDK and CDR2 SYGVNS. Germline trimming cut 9 bases from V and 3 bases from J; bases unmatched to any gene: 14. The CDR3 DNA reads as TGTGCCAGATATAGAATCGGGGGGGGAGTGACAGATACGCAGTATTTT. Protein product: CARYRIGGGVTDTQYF.

The V call is TRBV3-1, the J call TRBJ1-1, with D unresolved. In germline, CDR1 is LGHDT, CDR2 YNNKEL (reference sequence). This CDR3 has 15 residues. V lost 1 base, J lost 0 bases, and 9 bases lay in between. CDR3 loop: CASSQGSQMNTEAFF. The CDR3 nucleotides are TGTGCCAGCAGCCAAGGGTCACAGATGAACACTGAAGCTTTCTTT.

The rearrangement uses TRBV20-1 and TRBJ2-1; TRBD1 matches 9 bases. The germline V gene has CDR1 DFQATT and CDR2 SNEGSKA (reference sequence). CDR3 length: 17 amino acids. Unmatched junction bases numbered 17, after V lost 3 bases and J lost 8 bases. CDR3 coding DNA: TGCAGTGCTAGGTCCCCCGGGACAGGGACCATAGTCGATGAGCAGTTCTTC. Protein: CSARSPGTGTIVDEQFF.

The rearrangement links TRBV29-1 to TRBJ2-1, with TRBD2 identical over 11 bases. CDR3 length equals 15 residues. Germline-derived CDR1 and CDR2 are SQVTM and ANQGSEA. V was clipped by 4 bases and J by 9 bases; unmatched bases: 11. CDR3 in amino acids: CSVVSGGAISSEQFF. The CDR3 DNA reads TGCAGCGTTGTTAGCGGGGGGGCCATCAGCAGTGAGCAGTTCTTC.

This clonotype has more than one count but fewer than ten. This chain connects TRBV9 to TRBJ2-4; a weak D match, TRBD2 (6 bases). V lost 4 bases and J lost 0, with 11 bases in between. Germline lookup yields CDR1 SGDLS and CDR2 YYNGEE. The CDR3 sequence is 15 residues long. The CDR3 DNA sequence: TGTGCCAGCAGCCCTCAGGGAGGAGCCAAAAACATTCAGTACTTC. This sequence encodes CASSPQGGAKNIQYF.

This clonotype was seen more than once but under ten times. This chain links TRBV20-1 with TRBJ2-1; 14 nucleotides agree with TRBD2. The germline V gene has CDR1 DFQATT and CDR2 SNEGSKA (reference sequence). The CDR3 is 16 residues long. V lost 6 bases to trimming and J lost 7 bases; unmatched junction nucleotides: 11. The CDR3 loop is CSAENRGLAGENEQFF. The DNA for the CDR3 is TGCAGTGCCGAAAACAGGGGACTAGCGGGAGAGAATGAGCAGTTCTTC.

The genes are TRBV6-1 and TRBJ2-3; 7 bases fit TRBD2. V lost 11 bases, J lost 2 bases, and 19 bases stayed unmatched. This CDR3 is 17 amino acids long. Per germline, CDR1 MNHNS and CDR2 SASEGT. The CDR3 DNA is TGTGCCTTTCCTAGCACGGGGGAGCGGGATTTCACAGATACGCAGTATTTT. Amino acid sequence: CAFPSTGERDFTDTQYF.

The chain carries TRBV7-2 and TRBJ2-2, with D possibly matching TRBD2 (6 bases). The V gene lost 2 bases and the J gene lost 6 bases, with 13 bases spanning the gap. The CDR3 has 15 residues. Germline loops: CDR1 SGHTA, CDR2 FQGNSA. The chain's CDR3 is CASSLMGGVPGELFF. In DNA, the CDR3 is TGTGCCAGCAGCTTAATGGGGGGAGTCCCCGGGGAGCTGTTTTTT.

The table lists this clonotype with many counts. The DNA for the CDR3 is TGCGCCAGCAGCTTGGGAGGGAACACTGAAGCTTTCTTT. It encodes CASSLGGNTEAFF. The V and J genes are TRBV5-1 and TRBJ1-1, with unresolved D. CDR1 is SGHRS and CDR2 is YFSETQ in the germline V gene. V was trimmed by 0 bases and J by 1 base, leaving 4 bases between them. The CDR3 extends over 13 amino acids.

Comments on this clonotype: A read error may be the cause here, since a much bigger clone is one base away. The rearrangement uses TRBV6-1 and TRBJ1-2, with D hard to call. The germline gives CDR1 MNHNS, CDR2 SASEGT. The V gene lost 2 bases and the J gene lost 7 bases, with 17 bases spanning the gap. The CDR3 spans 15 residues. The CDR3 region is CASSEMLGTAAGYTF. The CDR3 nucleotides are TGTGCCAGCAGTGAAATGTTAGGTACAGCTGCTGGCTACACCTTC.

This clonotype has a single count. The rearrangement uses TRBV6-1 and TRBJ2-4; perhaps D is TRBD1 or TRBD2 (5 bases each). Germline lookup yields CDR1 MNHNS and CDR2 SASEGT. Trimming removed 2 bases from V and 12 bases from J, with 17 bases in between. The CDR3 sequence is 14 residues long. CDR3 DNA sequence: TGTGCCAGCAGTGAAAGGGACCGCAAGAGAAATCAGTACTTC. The encoded protein is CASSERDRKRNQYF.

The chain employs TRBV30 and TRBJ1-1, with 8 bases aligning to TRBD1. This CDR3 contains 13 residues. Per germline, CDR1 GTSNPN and CDR2 SVGIG (reference sequence). The junction had 7 bases not matched to a gene; V was cut back by 0 bases and J by 10 bases. The CDR3 region has the DNA TGTGCCTGGAGTGTCACTACAGGGGGTACAGCTTTCTTT. Its translation: CAWSVTTGGTAFF.

The chain links TRBV5-1 to TRBJ2-1; D tentatively reads TRBD1 or TRBD2 (5 bases each). The CDR3 totals 17 residues. Trimming took off 2 bases at V and 5 bases at J, with 20 bases between the two ends. Per germline, CDR1 SGHRS and CDR2 YFSETQ. This CDR3 reads CASSFRPRDQIHNEQFF. CDR3 DNA sequence: TGCGCCAGCAGCTTCCGACCCCGGGACCAGATCCACAATGAGCAGTTCTTC.

Notes on this clonotype: A much bigger clone sits one base away, suggesting this may be a read error. This chain joins TRBV4-1 and TRBJ1-2; D unclear. Germline V CDR1 and CDR2: MGHRA, YSYEKL. This CDR3 is 15 amino acids long. CDR3 DNA sequence: TGCGCCGGCAGCCTCGAGCCCCTAAGGGTATCTGGCTACACCTTC. Translating gives CAGSLEPLRVSGYTF.

The chain is built from TRBV4-2 and TRBJ2-5, with D unresolved. This CDR3 region has 15 residues. Deletions cut 0 bases from V and 5 bases from J, with 13 bases between. Germline V gives CDR1 LGHNA, CDR2 YNFKEQ. CDR3 protein: CASSQEDIDDETQYF. The CDR3 DNA sequence: TGTGCCAGCAGCCAAGAAGACATAGACGACGAGACCCAGTACTTC.

This clonotype was seen only a few times. V and J are TRBV6-1 and TRBJ2-2; D is perhaps TRBD2 (7 bases). Germline assignment: CDR1 MNHNS and CDR2 SASEGT. CDR3 length: 16 amino acids. V lost 6 bases to trimming and J lost 4 bases, with 18 bases between them. CDR3 DNA: TGTGCCAGCAGCAAGATTCAGGGGAGGGGCACCGGGGAGCTGTTTTTT. This translates into CASSKIQGRGTGELFF.

The chain joins TRBV7-8 to TRBJ1-3; 8 nucleotides agree with TRBD1. Germline assignment: CDR1 SGHVS and CDR2 FQNEAQ. The CDR3 covers 13 residues. V gave up 1 base and J gave up 16 bases; unmatched junction bases: 9. The CDR3 DNA reads as TGTGCCAGCAGCTTAGACAGGGGGTCCCATTCCTATTTT. As protein: CASSLDRGSHSYF.

The gene calls are TRBV5-1 and TRBJ2-1; TRBD2 matches 9 bases. Germline values: CDR1 SGHRS, CDR2 YFSETQ. Unmatched junction bases numbered 9, after V lost 3 bases and J lost 5 bases. This CDR3 is 16 amino acids long. The chain's CDR3 is CASSSGDSGRDNEQFF. CDR3 in DNA: TGCGCCAGCAGCTCTGGAGATAGCGGGAGAGACAATGAGCAGTTCTTC.